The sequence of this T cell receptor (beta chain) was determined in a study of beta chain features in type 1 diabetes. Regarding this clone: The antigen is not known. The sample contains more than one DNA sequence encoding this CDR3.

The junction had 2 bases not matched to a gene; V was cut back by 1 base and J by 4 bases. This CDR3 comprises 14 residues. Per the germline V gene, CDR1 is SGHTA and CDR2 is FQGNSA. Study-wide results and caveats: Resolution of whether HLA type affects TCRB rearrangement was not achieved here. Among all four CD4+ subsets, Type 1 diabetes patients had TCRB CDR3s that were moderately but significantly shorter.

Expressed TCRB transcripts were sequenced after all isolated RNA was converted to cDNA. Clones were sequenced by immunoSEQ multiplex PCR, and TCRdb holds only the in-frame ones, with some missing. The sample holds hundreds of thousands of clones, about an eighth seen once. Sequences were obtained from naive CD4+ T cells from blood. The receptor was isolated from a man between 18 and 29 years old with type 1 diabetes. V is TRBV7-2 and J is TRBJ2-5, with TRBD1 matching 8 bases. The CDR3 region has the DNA TGTGCCAGCAGCTTAGACAGGGGGAGAGAGACCCAGTACTTC. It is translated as CASSLDRGRETQYF.